This T cell receptor beta chain was retrieved from a study of blood T cell repertoires in COVID-19. Study-level information: Samples taken during acute and convalescent COVID-19 were collected in the United States, Italy and Spain. Sample material is recorded as cDNA or gDNA derived from T cells, B-cell-depleted T cells, or PBMCs.

J gave up 8 bases and V 1 base, and 2 bases lay outside the gene matches. This CDR3 has 14 amino acids. Per germline, CDR1 LGHDT and CDR2 YNNKEL (reference sequence). Authors' data handling: Amplification of reference gene primers was used by the study to estimate nucleated cell counts. The protocol was immunoSEQ multiplex PCR, while the TCRdb copy is restricted to in-frame clones and leaves out a portion. V and J calls and clone size are those listed in that table; D and trimming were worked out from the DNA. The sample includes approximately 180,000 clones, around four fifths seen only once; the top ten take 15% to 20%. Participants reported their clinical history, and cohort assignment relied on those reports.

The clonotype comes from a woman in her forties or fifties who had recovered from COVID-19. Sequences were obtained from PBMCs or T cells enriched from blood (not recorded which). The J gene is TRBJ2-2, the V gene TRBV3-1 (or the pseudogene TRBV3-2); 9 bases match TRBD1. The CDR3 reads CASSQGQGDGELFF. CDR3 DNA: TGTGCCAGCAGCCAAGGACAGGGGGATGGGGAGCTGTTTTTT.